One and the same sample provided the 8 T cell receptor beta chains below, sequenced in a study of OX40 agonist ivuxolimab in advanced cancers. The assay was immunoSEQ multiplex PCR, and TCRdb's table has in-frame clones only and misses some. The sample has around 30,000 clones, 80% to 90% seen once. The sequenced sample was CD4+ or CD8+ T cells sorted from blood, obtained in a trial of the OX40 agonist ivuxolimab. The receptors were gathered from an adult with an advanced solid tumor such as melanoma, head and neck, liver or kidney cancer.

By proportion, this clone is medium-sized. The rearrangement links TRBV5-4 to TRBJ2-1; 9 bases are a match to TRBD1. The CDR3 sequence is 14 residues long. In germline, CDR1 is SGHNT, CDR2 YYREEE (reference sequence). J lost 10 bases, V lost 3 bases, and 8 bases had no gene match. The CDR3 loop is CASSSPRQGGEQFF. In DNA, the CDR3 is TGTGCCAGCAGCTCCCCGAGACAGGGGGGCGAGCAGTTCTTC.

The chain carries TRBV28 and TRBJ2-3; 9 nucleotides match TRBD2. The CDR3 loop spans 16 amino acids. V was clipped by 6 bases and J by 10 bases; unmatched bases: 17. Germline-derived CDR1 and CDR2 are MDHEN and SYDVKM. The chain's CDR3 is CASSPMGSGRLLSQYF. DNA of the CDR3: TGTGCCAGCAGCCCCATGGGTAGCGGGAGACTGCTATCGCAGTATTTT.

This clone was detected a few times. The V call is TRBV27, the J call TRBJ2-7, with a possible D match to TRBD1 (6 bases). Trimming left V 2 bases short and J 0 bases short, with 8 bases between. The CDR3 loop spans 14 amino acids. Germline lookup yields CDR1 MNHEY and CDR2 SMNVEV (reference sequence). The CDR3 region has the DNA TGTGCCAGCAGTTTACGGGACACCTCCTACGAGCAGTACTTC. Its translation is CASSLRDTSYEQYF.

V and J are TRBV18 and TRBJ1-2; D unresolved. V shed 0 bases and J shed 8 bases, with 13 bases lying between them. This CDR3 is built from 14 residues. Per the germline V gene, CDR1 is KGHSH and CDR2 is LQKENI. The CDR3 is CASSPPQVTEGYTF. CDR3 coding DNA: TGTGCCAGCTCACCACCGCAGGTGACGGAGGGCTACACCTTC.

The chain recombines TRBV19 with TRBJ2-1, with 10 positions matching TRBD2. Germline V CDR1 and CDR2: LNHDA, SQIVND (reference sequence). With 3 bases clipped from V and 10 bases from J, the junction kept 0 bases outside the gene matches. The CDR3 totals 12 residues. CDR3 amino acids: CASSISGGEQFF. The CDR3 DNA sequence: TGTGCCAGTAGTATTAGCGGGGGGGAGCAGTTCTTC.

The chain links TRBV19 to TRBJ2-1; D unresolved. This CDR3 spans 12 amino acids. CDR1 and CDR2 from the germline V gene are LNHDA and SQIVND (reference sequence). Trimming took off 4 bases at V and 7 bases at J, with 8 bases between the two ends. CDR3 coding DNA: TGTGCCAGTAGTAGCCCCCCGAATGAGCAGTTCTTC. This sequence encodes CASSSPPNEQFF.

The chain recombines TRBV11-2 with TRBJ2-7, with a weak D call TRBD2 (5 bases). The ends were cut back, 3 bases at V and 3 bases at J, with 12 bases in the middle. The CDR3 extends over 14 amino acids. CDR1 and CDR2 (germline): SGHAT, FQNNGV. This chain's CDR3 is CASSFSEFNYEQYF. DNA of the CDR3: TGTGCCAGCAGCTTTAGCGAATTTAACTACGAGCAGTACTTC. The full variable domain, its missing parts supplied by reference TRBV11-2 and TRBJ2-7, is EAGVAQSPRYKIIEKRQSVAFWCNPISGHATLYWYQQILGQGPKLLIQFQNNGVVDDSQLPKDRFSAERLKGVDSTLKIQPAKLEDSAVYLCASSFSEFNYEQYFGPGTRLTVT.

V usage is TRBV7-3 and J usage is TRBJ2-7; D is uncertain. With 2 bases removed from V and 4 bases from J, the gap between germline ends came to 9 bases. The CDR3 extends over 13 amino acids. Looked up from germline, CDR1 is SGHTA and CDR2 is FQGTGA. CDR3 coding DNA: TGTGCCAGCAGCTTAGGAACCGAGTACGAGCAGTACTTC. Its protein is CASSLGTEYEQYF.